A single T cell receptor beta chain is shown here with its context. The antigen is unknown. TCRdb called the reads again in MiXCR, with one record for every CDR3 protein. The repertoire has a few hundred thousand distinct CDR3 sequences, 40% of them found once; the top ten carry 48%. This CDR3 is built from 15 residues. Germline assignment: CDR1 LNHDA and CDR2 SQIVND (reference sequence). The V gene end was trimmed by 8 bases and the J gene end by 3 bases; junction bases not matched to a gene: 11. The source of the sample is a study of T cell repertoires in cytomegalovirus infection. This receptor was taken from a human donor in good health (CMV status not recorded). Some clones in this sample may be carry-over from other donors' samples. The rearrangement links TRBV19 to TRBJ1-2, with 8 bases aligning to TRBD1. This specimen was cultured PBMCs, taken from culture after CMV antigen stimulation. This chain's CDR3 is CASGKTGQGDYGYTF. The CDR3 DNA is TGTGCCAGTGGGAAAACTGGACAGGGAGACTATGGCTACACCTTC.